This T cell receptor beta chain was recovered during a study of blood T cell repertoires in COVID-19. About the study: Donors in the United States, Italy and Spain gave samples during acute or convalescent COVID-19. Sample material is recorded as cDNA or gDNA derived from T cells, B-cell-depleted T cells, or PBMCs.

Authors' data handling: Reference gene primer amplification in the assay estimated nucleated cell counts. Using immunoSEQ multiplex PCR, the repertoire was profiled, and TCRdb retains in-frame clones only, with some absent. V and J calls and clone size are given by that table; D and trimming were obtained from the DNA. This table has about 130,000 clones, around 79% appearing once. Comment on this clone: At one end the junction does not follow the germline gene, possibly because of a read error.

Per germline, CDR1 SSHAT and CDR2 FNYEAQ (reference sequence). This CDR3 spans 16 amino acids. The chain links TRBV7-7 to TRBJ2-5; TRBD1 aligns across 8 bases. Sequenced: peripheral blood. This receptor was taken from an elderly man with acute or convalescent COVID-19. In nucleotides, the CDR3 is TGTGCTAGCAGCTTGTATCCGGACAGGGCTGGGGAGACCCAGTACTTC. This translates into CASSLYPDRAGETQYF.